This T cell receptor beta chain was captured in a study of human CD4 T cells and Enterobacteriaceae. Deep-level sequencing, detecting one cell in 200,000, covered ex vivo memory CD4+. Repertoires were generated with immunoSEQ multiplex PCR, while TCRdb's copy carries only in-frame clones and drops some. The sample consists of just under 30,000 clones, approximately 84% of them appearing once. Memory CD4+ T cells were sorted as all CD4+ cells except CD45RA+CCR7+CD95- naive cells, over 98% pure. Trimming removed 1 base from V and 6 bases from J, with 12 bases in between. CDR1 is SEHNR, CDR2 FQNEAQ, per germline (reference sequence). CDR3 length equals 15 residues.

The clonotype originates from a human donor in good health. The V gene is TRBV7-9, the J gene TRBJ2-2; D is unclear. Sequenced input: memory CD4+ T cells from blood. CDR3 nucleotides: TGTGCCAGCAGCTTAGATTCGGTCTCCGCCGGGGAGCTGTTTTTT. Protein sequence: CASSLDSVSAGELFF.